The present TCR beta chain was sequenced within a study of breast tumors, draining lymph nodes, adjacent tissues. The study, taken as a whole, reports: Tumor and nontumor repertoires were significantly more similar in luminal-like than in basal-like breast cancer. Tumor T cell lymph node origin was a supported hypothesis, not proven.

CDR3 length equals 13 residues. The germline V gene encodes CDR1 SGHTA and CDR2 FQGNSA. V was pared by 2 bases and J by 7 bases, with 11 bases between. TCRdb reprocessed the multiplex PCR reads via MiXCR and lists one record per CDR3 protein. This sample yields roughly 80,000 distinct CDR3 sequences, of which around 20% are seen a single time; around 2.4% belongs to the top ten. Samples came from axillary lymph nodes draining the breast cancer. This clonotype was recorded at least ten times. The antigen is unknown. The specimen was axillary lymph node tissue. The receptor's source is a female donor with breast cancer. Some clones in this sample may be carry-over from other donors' samples. The chain carries TRBV7-2 and TRBJ1-2, with D unclear. The CDR3 bases are TGTGCCAGCAGCTTAACGCGAGTGGGTGGCTACACCTTC. Its protein is CASSLTRVGGYTF.